This T cell receptor (beta chain) was documented in a study of CD8+ T cells in alopecia areata. Study details: Tofacitinib administration to treated patients was oral, at 5 to 10 mg twice daily.

For this clone: Its antigen is still unknown.

V gave up 5 bases and J gave up 2 bases, with 10 bases separating them. This CDR3 is 13 amino acids long. Germline CDR1 SQVTM, CDR2 ANQGSEA. RNA extraction and reverse transcription yielded cDNA as sequencing template. Only in-frame clones appear in the TCRdb table, and some are missing; sequencing was by immunoSEQ multiplex PCR. The profile shows under 250,000 clones, 50% to 60% of them singletons. Study outcomes and limitations: Sequencing of scalp samples also captures resident alphabeta T cells of normal skin. Across lesional scalp, and particularly alopecia totalis/universalis, clonality surpassed that of normal scalp.

Those with alopecia areata gave lesional scalp punch biopsies and peripheral blood. This specimen was CD4+ T cells sorted from blood, taken at week 0. The chain carries TRBV29-1 and TRBJ1-5, with a possible D match to TRBD1 (5 bases). This clonotype was sampled from a human donor with alopecia areata. CDR3 protein: CSVQGGGNQPQHF. Written as DNA, the CDR3 is TGCAGCGTTCAAGGAGGGGGCAATCAGCCCCAGCATTTT.